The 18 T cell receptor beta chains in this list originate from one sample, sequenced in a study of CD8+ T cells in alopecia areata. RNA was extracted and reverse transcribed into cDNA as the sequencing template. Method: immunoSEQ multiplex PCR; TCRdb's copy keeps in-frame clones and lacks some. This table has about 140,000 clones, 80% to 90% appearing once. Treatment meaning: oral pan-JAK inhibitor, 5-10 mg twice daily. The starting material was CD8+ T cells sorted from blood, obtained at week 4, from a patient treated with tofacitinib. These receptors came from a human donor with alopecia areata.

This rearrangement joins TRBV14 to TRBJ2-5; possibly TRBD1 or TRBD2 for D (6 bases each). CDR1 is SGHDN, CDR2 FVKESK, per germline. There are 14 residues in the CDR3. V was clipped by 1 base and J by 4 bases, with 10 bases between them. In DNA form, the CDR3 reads TGTGCCAGCAGCCAAGTGGGGGGCGCAGAGACCCAGTACTTC. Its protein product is CASSQVGGAETQYF.

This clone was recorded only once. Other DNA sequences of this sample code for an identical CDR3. The CDR3 nucleotides read TGCAGCGTTGAAGGGGGCGAGCACGTAATGTACCAAGAGACCCAGTACTTC. Its translation is CSVEGGEHVMYQETQYF. The chain carries TRBV29-1 and TRBJ2-5, with D perhaps TRBD1 (5 bases). V lost 1 base, J lost 0 bases, and 18 bases lay in between. CDR3 length: 17 amino acids. Germline CDR1 reads SQVTM; CDR2 reads ANQGSEA.

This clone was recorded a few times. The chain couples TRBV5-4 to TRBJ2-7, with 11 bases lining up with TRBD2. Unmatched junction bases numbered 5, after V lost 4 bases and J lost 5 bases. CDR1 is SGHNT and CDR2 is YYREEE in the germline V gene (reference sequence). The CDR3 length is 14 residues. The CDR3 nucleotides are TGTGCCAGCAGCCTTAGCGGGGGGGACGACGAGCAGTACTTC. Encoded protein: CASSLSGGDDEQYF.

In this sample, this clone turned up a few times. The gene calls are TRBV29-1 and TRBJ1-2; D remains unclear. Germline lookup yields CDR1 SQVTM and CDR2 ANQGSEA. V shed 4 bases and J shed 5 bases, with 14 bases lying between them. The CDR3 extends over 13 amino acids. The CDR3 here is CSVVAGSGYGYTF. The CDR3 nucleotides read TGCAGCGTTGTCGCGGGGTCGGGGTATGGCTACACCTTC. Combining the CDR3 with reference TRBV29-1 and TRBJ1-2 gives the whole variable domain SAVISQKPSRDICQRGTSLTIQCQVDSQVTMMFWYRQQPGQSLTLIATANQGSEATYESGFVIDKFPISRPNLTFSTLTVSNMSPEDSSIYLCSVVAGSGYGYTFGSGTRLTVV.

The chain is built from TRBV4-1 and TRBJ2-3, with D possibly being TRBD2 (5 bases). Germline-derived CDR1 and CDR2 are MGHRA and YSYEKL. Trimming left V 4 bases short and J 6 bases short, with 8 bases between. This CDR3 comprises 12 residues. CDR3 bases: TGCGCCAGCAGCCCGACGGGGGATACGCAGTATTTT. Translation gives CASSPTGDTQYF.

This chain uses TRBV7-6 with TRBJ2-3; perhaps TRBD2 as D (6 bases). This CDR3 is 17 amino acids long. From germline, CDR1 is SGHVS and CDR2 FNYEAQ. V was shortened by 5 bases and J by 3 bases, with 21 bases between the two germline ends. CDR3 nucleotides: TGTGCCAGCAGCCCTGGAACCCAGGGTGCGGGAACAGATACGCAGTATTTT. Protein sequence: CASSPGTQGAGTDTQYF.

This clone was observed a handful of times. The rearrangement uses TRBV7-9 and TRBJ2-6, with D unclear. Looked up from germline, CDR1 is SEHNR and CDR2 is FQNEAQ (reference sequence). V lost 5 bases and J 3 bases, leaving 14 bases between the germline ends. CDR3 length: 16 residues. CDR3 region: CASSLWSPSGANVLTF. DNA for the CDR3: TGTGCCAGCAGCCTATGGTCCCCTAGTGGGGCCAACGTCCTGACTTTC.

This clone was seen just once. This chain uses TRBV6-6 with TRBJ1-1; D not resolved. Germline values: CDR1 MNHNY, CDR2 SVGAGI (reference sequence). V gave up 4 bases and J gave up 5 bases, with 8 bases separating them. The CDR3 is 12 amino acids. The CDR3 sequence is CASSLSGTEAFF. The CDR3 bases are TGTGCCAGCAGTTTAAGTGGAACTGAAGCTTTCTTT.

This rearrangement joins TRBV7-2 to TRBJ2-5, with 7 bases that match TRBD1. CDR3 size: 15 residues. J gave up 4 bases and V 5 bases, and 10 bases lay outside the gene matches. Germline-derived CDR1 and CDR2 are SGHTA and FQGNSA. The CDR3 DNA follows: TGTGCCAGCAGCGGACTCGACAGGGCAATAGAGACCCAGTACTTC. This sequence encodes CASSGLDRAIETQYF.

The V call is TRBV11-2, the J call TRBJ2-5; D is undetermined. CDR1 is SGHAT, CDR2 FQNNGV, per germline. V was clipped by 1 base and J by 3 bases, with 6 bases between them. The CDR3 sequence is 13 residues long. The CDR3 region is CASSLVLEETQYF. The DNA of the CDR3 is TGTGCCAGCAGCTTAGTCTTGGAAGAGACCCAGTACTTC. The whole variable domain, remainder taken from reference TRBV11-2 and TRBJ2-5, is EAGVAQSPRYKIIEKRQSVAFWCNPISGHATLYWYQQILGQGPKLLIQFQNNGVVDDSQLPKDRFSAERLKGVDSTLKIQPAKLEDSAVYLCASSLVLEETQYFGPGTRLLVL.

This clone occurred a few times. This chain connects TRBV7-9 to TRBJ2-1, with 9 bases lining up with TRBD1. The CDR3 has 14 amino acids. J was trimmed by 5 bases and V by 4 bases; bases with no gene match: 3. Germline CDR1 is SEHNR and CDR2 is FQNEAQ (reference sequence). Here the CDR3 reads CASSYRGLDNEQFF. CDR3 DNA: TGTGCCAGCAGCTACAGGGGGCTAGACAATGAGCAGTTCTTC.

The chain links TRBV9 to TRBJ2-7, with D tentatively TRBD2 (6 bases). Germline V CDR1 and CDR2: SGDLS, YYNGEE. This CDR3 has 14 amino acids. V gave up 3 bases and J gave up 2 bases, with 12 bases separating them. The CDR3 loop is CASSASGSTYEQYF. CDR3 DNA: TGTGCCAGCAGCGCCTCCGGGAGCACCTACGAGCAGTACTTC.

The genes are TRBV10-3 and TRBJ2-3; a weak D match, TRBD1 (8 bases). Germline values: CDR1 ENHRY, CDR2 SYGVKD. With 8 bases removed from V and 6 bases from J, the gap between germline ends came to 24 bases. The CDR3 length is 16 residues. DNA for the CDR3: TGTGCCATCGGAGCGGGACAGGCCTTGCTCACGGATACGCAGTATTTT. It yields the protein CAIGAGQALLTDTQYF.

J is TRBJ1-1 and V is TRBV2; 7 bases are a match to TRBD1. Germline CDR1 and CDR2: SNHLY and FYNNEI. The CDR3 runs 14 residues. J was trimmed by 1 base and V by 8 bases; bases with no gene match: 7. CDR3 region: CASSFGTENTEAFF. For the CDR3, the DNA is TGTGCCAGCTCTTTCGGGACAGAGAACACTGAAGCTTTCTTT.

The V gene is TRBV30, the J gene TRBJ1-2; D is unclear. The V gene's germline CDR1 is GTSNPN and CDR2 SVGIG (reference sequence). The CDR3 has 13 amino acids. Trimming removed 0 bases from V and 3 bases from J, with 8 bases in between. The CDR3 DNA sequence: TGTGCCTGGAGTGTTGGGGATGACTATGGCTACACCTTC. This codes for CAWSVGDDYGYTF.

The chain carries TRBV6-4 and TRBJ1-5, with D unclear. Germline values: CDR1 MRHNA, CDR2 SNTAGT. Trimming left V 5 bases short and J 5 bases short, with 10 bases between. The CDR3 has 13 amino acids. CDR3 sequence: CASSTGSDQPQHF. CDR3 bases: TGTGCCAGCAGTACCGGGTCGGATCAGCCCCAGCATTTT.

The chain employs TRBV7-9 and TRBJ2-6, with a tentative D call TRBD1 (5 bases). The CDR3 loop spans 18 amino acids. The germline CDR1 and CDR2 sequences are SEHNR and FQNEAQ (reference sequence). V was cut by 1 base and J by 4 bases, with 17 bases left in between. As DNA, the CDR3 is TGTGCCAGCAGCTTAGGATCGGCAGGGCCCACGGGGGCCAACGTCCTGACTTTC. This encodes CASSLGSAGPTGANVLTF.

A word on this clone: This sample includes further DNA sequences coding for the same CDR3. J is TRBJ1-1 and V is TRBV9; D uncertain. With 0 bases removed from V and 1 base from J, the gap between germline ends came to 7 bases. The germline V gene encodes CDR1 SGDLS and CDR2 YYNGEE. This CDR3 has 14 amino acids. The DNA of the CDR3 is TGTGCCAGCAGCGTAGCCGGCGGGAACACTGAAGCTTTCTTT. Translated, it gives CASSVAGGNTEAFF.